These T cell receptor beta chains were read from a single sample in a study of T cells in localized non-small cell lung cancer. Some clones are missing from TCRdb's copy, which holds only in-frame ones; the method was immunoSEQ multiplex PCR. The sample lists around 28,000 clones, roughly 89% seen once, with around 2.8% in the top ten. The sequences come from peripheral blood, collected before any cancer treatment. The origin of the receptors is a woman aged 18-49 years with stage I lung adenocarcinoma. The CDR3 runs from the conserved cysteine through the conserved F or W. D genes are given only for firm matches. Expanded clones get a size class; other rows say once, few or many, or leave the size out.

v_call: TRBV7-9; clone_size: few; j_call: TRBJ2-1; cdr3_length: 10; d_call: .; cdr3_nt: TGTGCCAGCAGCTTATCTGAGCAGTTCTTC; cdr3_aa: CASSLSEQFF
v_call: TRBV9; clone_size: once; j_call: TRBJ2-1; cdr3_length: 14; d_call: .; cdr3_nt: TGTGCCAGCAGCGTAGAAGCTAGATGGGATGAGCAGTTCTTC; cdr3_aa: CASSVEARWDEQFF
v_call: TRBV18; clone_size: .; j_call: TRBJ2-7; cdr3_length: 15; d_call: TRBD2; cdr3_nt: TGTGCCAGCTCACCACGCACTAGCGGCACGTACGAGCAGTACTTC; cdr3_aa: CASSPRTSGTYEQYF
v_call: TRBV7-3; clone_size: once; j_call: TRBJ2-1; cdr3_length: 18; d_call: TRBD2; cdr3_nt: TGTGCCAGCAGCTTAGACGGACTAGCACAACGGTGGAACAATGAGCAGTTCTTC; cdr3_aa: CASSLDGLAQRWNNEQFF
v_call: TRBV9; clone_size: .; j_call: TRBJ2-5; cdr3_length: 15; d_call: TRBD2; cdr3_nt: TGTGCCAGCAGCGTAATGGCGGGAGGTACGGAGACCCAGTACTTC; cdr3_aa: CASSVMAGGTETQYF
v_call: TRBV28; clone_size: .; j_call: TRBJ1-2; cdr3_length: 12; d_call: .; cdr3_nt: TGTGCCAGCAAAACAGCCAACTATGGCTACACCTTC; cdr3_aa: CASKTANYGYTF
v_call: TRBV30; clone_size: .; j_call: TRBJ2-1; cdr3_length: 16; d_call: .; cdr3_nt: TGTGCCTGGAGTGTATGGGGCAGGGGCTCCTACAATGAGCAGTTCTTC; cdr3_aa: CAWSVWGRGSYNEQFF
v_call: TRBV7-2; clone_size: .; j_call: TRBJ1-1; cdr3_length: 15; d_call: .; cdr3_nt: TGTGCCAGCAGCTTAACCAGGGGACGGAACACTGAAGCTTTCTTT; cdr3_aa: CASSLTRGRNTEAFF
v_call: TRBV7-9; clone_size: .; j_call: TRBJ1-2; cdr3_length: 15; d_call: .; cdr3_nt: TGTGCCAGCAGCCGGTCCGGAGACAGCCTTTATGGCTACACCTTC; cdr3_aa: CASSRSGDSLYGYTF
v_call: TRBV27; clone_size: .; j_call: TRBJ2-1; cdr3_length: 15; d_call: TRBD1; cdr3_nt: TGTGCCAGCAGTCTGGACAGGCGACTATACAATGAGCAGTTCTTC; cdr3_aa: CASSLDRRLYNEQFF
v_call: TRBV4-3; clone_size: .; j_call: TRBJ2-2; cdr3_length: 17; d_call: TRBD2; cdr3_nt: TGCGCCAGCAGCCGTATCAGGACTAGCGGGCCGACCGGGGAGCTGTTTTTT; cdr3_aa: CASSRIRTSGPTGELFF
v_call: TRBV28; clone_size: .; j_call: TRBJ2-7; cdr3_length: 13; d_call: .; cdr3_nt: TGTGCCAGCAGTTCCGGGACCACACTCGAGCAGTACTTC; cdr3_aa: CASSSGTTLEQYF
v_call: TRBV7-9; clone_size: .; j_call: TRBJ2-6; cdr3_length: 18; d_call: .; cdr3_nt: TGTGCCAGCAGACCACCGGACTGGGGAAGCTCTGGGGCCAACGTCCTGACTTTC; cdr3_aa: CASRPPDWGSSGANVLTF
v_call: TRBV7-2; clone_size: .; j_call: TRBJ1-3; cdr3_length: 16; d_call: .; cdr3_nt: TGTGCCAGCAGCTTAGGGCGTTCAGGGGTTGGAAACACCATATATTTT; cdr3_aa: CASSLGRSGVGNTIYF
v_call: TRBV30; clone_size: .; j_call: TRBJ1-1; cdr3_length: 14; d_call: .; cdr3_nt: TGTGCCTGGAGTCGCACAACGGGAGGCACTGAAGCTTTCTTT; cdr3_aa: CAWSRTTGGTEAFF
v_call: TRBV15; clone_size: .; j_call: TRBJ2-5; cdr3_length: 15; d_call: .; cdr3_nt: TGTGCCACCAGCAGAGATGTAGCAGGGGAAGAGACCCAGTACTTC; cdr3_aa: CATSRDVAGEETQYF
v_call: TRBV7-3; clone_size: .; j_call: TRBJ1-1; cdr3_length: 14; d_call: .; cdr3_nt: TGTGCCAGCAGTCGCGGGAGGATGAACACTGAAGCTTTCTTT; cdr3_aa: CASSRGRMNTEAFF
v_call: TRBV6-1; clone_size: .; j_call: TRBJ1-5; cdr3_length: 14; d_call: .; cdr3_nt: TGTGCCAGCAGCGAGGGAGGGTGGAATCAGCCCCAGCATTTT; cdr3_aa: CASSEGGWNQPQHF
v_call: TRBV19; clone_size: .; j_call: TRBJ1-2; cdr3_length: 14; d_call: .; cdr3_nt: TGTGCCAGCAAGCGACAGGTTCTCGCCTATGGCTACACCTTC; cdr3_aa: CASKRQVLAYGYTF
v_call: TRBV5-6; clone_size: .; j_call: TRBJ1-3; cdr3_length: 14; d_call: .; cdr3_nt: TGTGCCAGCAGCTTTCCGACCTCTGGAAACACCATATATTTT; cdr3_aa: CASSFPTSGNTIYF
v_call: TRBV9; clone_size: .; j_call: TRBJ2-2; cdr3_length: 15; d_call: .; cdr3_nt: TGTGCCAGCAGCGTATATGCAATGAGTGCCGGGGAGCTGTTTTTT; cdr3_aa: CASSVYAMSAGELFF
v_call: TRBV29-1; clone_size: .; j_call: TRBJ2-7; cdr3_length: 15; d_call: .; cdr3_nt: TGCAGCGTTGGGGGAGGCGGGACTCCGACCTACGAGCAGTACTTC; cdr3_aa: CSVGGGGTPTYEQYF
v_call: TRBV11-2; clone_size: .; j_call: TRBJ1-1; cdr3_length: 13; d_call: .; cdr3_nt: TGTGCCAGCAGCTTAGATCCGAACACTGAAGCTTTCTTT; cdr3_aa: CASSLDPNTEAFF
v_call: TRBV6-5; clone_size: .; j_call: TRBJ2-6; cdr3_length: 15; d_call: .; cdr3_nt: TGTGCCAGCAGTTATTTCACCTCTGGGGCCAACGTCCTGACTTTC; cdr3_aa: CASSYFTSGANVLTF
v_call: TRBV10-3; clone_size: .; j_call: TRBJ2-7; cdr3_length: 10; d_call: .; cdr3_nt: TGTGCCATCAGGGACTACGAGCAGTACTTC; cdr3_aa: CAIRDYEQYF
v_call: TRBV11-2; clone_size: .; j_call: TRBJ2-1; cdr3_length: 15; d_call: .; cdr3_nt: TGTGCCAGCAGTCAAGCGGGCCGCTCCTACAATGAGCAGTTCTTC; cdr3_aa: CASSQAGRSYNEQFF
v_call: TRBV4-2; clone_size: .; j_call: TRBJ2-7; cdr3_length: 13; d_call: .; cdr3_nt: TGTGCCAGCAGCAGGAGGCCCCTGTACGAGCAGTACTTC; cdr3_aa: CASSRRPLYEQYF
v_call: TRBV30; clone_size: .; j_call: TRBJ1-1; cdr3_length: 15; d_call: TRBD1; cdr3_nt: TGTGCCTGGAGTGCTAAACAGGGGGCGAATGGGAAAACTTTCTTT; cdr3_aa: CAWSAKQGANGKTFF
v_call: TRBV5-8; clone_size: .; j_call: TRBJ2-7; cdr3_length: 14; d_call: .; cdr3_nt: TGTGCCAGCAGCCCGGACCTGAGCTCCTACGAGCAGTACTTC; cdr3_aa: CASSPDLSSYEQYF
v_call: TRBV18; clone_size: .; j_call: TRBJ2-7; cdr3_length: 14; d_call: .; cdr3_nt: TGTGCCAGCTCAGGTACAGAGAGCGCCTACGAGCAGTACTTC; cdr3_aa: CASSGTESAYEQYF
v_call: TRBV4-1; clone_size: .; j_call: TRBJ2-5; cdr3_length: 14; d_call: .; cdr3_nt: TGCGCCAGCAGCCTCTGGGGCCTATCAGAGACCCAGTACTTC; cdr3_aa: CASSLWGLSETQYF
v_call: TRBV7-9; clone_size: .; j_call: TRBJ2-1; cdr3_length: 15; d_call: TRBD2; cdr3_nt: TGTGCCAGCAGCTTAATGGGGACTATATCCAATGAGCAGTTCTTC; cdr3_aa: CASSLMGTISNEQFF
v_call: TRBV5-6; clone_size: .; j_call: TRBJ1-2; cdr3_length: 15; d_call: TRBD1; cdr3_nt: TGTGCCAGCAGCTTCTACGGGACAGGGGGCGCTTGGTACACCTTC; cdr3_aa: CASSFYGTGGAWYTF